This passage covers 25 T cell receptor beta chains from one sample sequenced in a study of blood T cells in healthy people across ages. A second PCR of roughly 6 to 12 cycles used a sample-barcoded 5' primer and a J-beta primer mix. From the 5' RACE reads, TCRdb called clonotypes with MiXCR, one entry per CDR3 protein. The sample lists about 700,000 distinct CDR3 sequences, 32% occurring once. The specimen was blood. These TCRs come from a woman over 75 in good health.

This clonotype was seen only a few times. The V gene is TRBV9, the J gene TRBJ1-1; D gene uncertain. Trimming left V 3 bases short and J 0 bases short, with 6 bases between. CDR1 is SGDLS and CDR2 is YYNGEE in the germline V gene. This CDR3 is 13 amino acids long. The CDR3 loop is CASSESMNTEAFF. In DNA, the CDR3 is TGTGCCAGCAGCGAATCCATGAACACTGAAGCTTTCTTT.

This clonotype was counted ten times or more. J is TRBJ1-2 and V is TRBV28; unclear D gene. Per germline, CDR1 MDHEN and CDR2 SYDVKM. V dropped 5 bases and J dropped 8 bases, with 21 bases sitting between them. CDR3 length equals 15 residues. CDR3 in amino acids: CASSPVGGREEGYTF. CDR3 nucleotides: TGTGCCAGCAGTCCCGTGGGCGGTCGGGAGGAAGGCTACACCTTC.

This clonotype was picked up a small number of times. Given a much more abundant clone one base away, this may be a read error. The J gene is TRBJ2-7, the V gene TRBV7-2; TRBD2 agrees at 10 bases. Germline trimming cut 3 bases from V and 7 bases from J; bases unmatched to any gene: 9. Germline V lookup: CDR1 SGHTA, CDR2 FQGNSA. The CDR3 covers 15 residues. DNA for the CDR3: TGTGCCAGCAGCTTCGTTAGCGGGGGGCCCAATGAGCAGTACTTC. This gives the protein CASSFVSGGPNEQYF.

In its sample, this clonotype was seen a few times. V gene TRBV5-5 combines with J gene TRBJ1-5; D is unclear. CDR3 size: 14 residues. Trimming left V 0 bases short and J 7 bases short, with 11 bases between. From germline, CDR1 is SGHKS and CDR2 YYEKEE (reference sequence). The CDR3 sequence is CASSLGHPTQPQHF. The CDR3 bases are TGTGCCAGCAGCTTGGGACACCCAACCCAGCCCCAGCATTTT.

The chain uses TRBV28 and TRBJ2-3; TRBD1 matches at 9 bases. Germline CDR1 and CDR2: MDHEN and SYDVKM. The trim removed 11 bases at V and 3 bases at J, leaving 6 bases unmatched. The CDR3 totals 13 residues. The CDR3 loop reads CALDRGMTDTQYF. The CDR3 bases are TGTGCCTTAGACAGGGGGATGACAGATACGCAGTATTTT.

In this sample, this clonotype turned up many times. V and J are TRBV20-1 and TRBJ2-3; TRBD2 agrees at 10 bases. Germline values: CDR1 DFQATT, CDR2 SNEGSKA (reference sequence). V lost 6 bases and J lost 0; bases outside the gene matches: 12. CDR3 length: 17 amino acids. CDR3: CSAPPISGGTSTDTQYF. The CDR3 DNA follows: TGCAGTGCCCCTCCTATTAGCGGGGGGACTAGCACAGATACGCAGTATTTT.

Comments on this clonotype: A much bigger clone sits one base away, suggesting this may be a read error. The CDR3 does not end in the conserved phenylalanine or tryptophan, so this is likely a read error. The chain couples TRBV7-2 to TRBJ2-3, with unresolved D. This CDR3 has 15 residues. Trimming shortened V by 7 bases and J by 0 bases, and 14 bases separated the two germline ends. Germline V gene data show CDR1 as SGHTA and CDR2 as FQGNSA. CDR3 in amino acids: CASTLAVSSTDTQYL. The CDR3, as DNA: TGTGCCAGCACTTTAGCCGTATCTAGCACAGATACGCAGTATTTG.

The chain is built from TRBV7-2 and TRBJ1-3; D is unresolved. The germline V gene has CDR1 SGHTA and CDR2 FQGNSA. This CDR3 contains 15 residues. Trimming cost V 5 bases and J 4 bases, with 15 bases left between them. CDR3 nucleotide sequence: TGTGCCAGCAGCCCATCGCCCGGGATCGGAAACACCATATATTTT. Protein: CASSPSPGIGNTIYF.

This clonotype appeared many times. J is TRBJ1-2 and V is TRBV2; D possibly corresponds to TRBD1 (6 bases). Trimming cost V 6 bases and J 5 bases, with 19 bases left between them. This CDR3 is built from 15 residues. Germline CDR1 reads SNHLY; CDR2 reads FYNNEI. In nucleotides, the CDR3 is TGTGCCAGCAGCGGAGGCATGGGGGGCCGGTATGGCTACACCTTC. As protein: CASSGGMGGRYGYTF.

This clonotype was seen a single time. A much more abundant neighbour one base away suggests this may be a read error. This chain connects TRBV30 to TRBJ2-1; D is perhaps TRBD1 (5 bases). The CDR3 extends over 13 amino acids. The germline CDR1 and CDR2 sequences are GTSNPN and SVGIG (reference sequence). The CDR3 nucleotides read TGTGCCCGGAGTGGCCAGGGATACAATGAGCAGTTCTTC. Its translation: CARSGQGYNEQFF.

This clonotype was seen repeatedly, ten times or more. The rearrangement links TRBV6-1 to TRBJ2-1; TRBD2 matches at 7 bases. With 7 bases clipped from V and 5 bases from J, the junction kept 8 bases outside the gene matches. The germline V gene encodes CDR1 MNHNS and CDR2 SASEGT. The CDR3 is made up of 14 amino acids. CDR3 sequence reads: CASTRGGVDNEQFF. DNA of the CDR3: TGTGCCAGCACCCGGGGAGGGGTGGACAATGAGCAGTTCTTC.

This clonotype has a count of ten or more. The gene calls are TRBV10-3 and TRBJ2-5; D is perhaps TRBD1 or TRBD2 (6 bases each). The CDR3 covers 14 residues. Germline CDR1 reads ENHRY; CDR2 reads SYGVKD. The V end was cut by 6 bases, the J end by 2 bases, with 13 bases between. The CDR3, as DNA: TGTGCCATCAGAGTAGGGGGGCCTCAAGAGACCCAGTACTTC. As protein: CAIRVGGPQETQYF.

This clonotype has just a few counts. CDR3 residues: CASSFLAGGEGEKLFF. CDR3 DNA sequence: TGTGCCAGCAGCTTCCTGGCAGGGGGTGAGGGTGAAAAACTGTTTTTT. This rearrangement joins TRBV5-6 to TRBJ1-4; 7 nucleotides agree with TRBD1. V shed 2 bases and J 7 bases; nucleotides not matched to a gene: 11. CDR1 is SGHDT and CDR2 is YYEEEE in the germline V gene. The CDR3 spans 16 residues.

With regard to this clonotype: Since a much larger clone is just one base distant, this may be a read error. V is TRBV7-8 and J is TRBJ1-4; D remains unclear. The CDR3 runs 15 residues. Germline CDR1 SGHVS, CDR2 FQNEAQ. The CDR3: CVSTLTPGSNEKLFF. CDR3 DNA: TGTGTCAGCACCCTTACCCCGGGGTCCAATGAAAAACTGTTTTTT.

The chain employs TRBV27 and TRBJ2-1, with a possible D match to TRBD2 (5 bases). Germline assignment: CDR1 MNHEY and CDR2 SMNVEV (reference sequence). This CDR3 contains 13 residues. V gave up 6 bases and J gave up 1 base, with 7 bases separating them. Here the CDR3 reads CASRRLSYNEQFF. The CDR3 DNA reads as TGTGCCAGCAGACGACTATCCTACAATGAGCAGTTCTTC.

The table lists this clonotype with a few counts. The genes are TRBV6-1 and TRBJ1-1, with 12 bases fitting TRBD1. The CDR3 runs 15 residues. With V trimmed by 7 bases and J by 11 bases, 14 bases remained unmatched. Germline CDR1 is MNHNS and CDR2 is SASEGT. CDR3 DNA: TGTGCCAGCAAGGTCCCGGGACAGGGGGCGGGCGAGGCTTTCTTT. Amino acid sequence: CASKVPGQGAGEAFF.

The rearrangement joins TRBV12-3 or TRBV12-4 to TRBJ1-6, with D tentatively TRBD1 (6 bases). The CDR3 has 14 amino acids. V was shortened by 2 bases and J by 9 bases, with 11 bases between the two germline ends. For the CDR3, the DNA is TGTGCCAGCAGTTTAAACAGGGACTTTTCACCCCTCCACTTT. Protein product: CASSLNRDFSPLHF.

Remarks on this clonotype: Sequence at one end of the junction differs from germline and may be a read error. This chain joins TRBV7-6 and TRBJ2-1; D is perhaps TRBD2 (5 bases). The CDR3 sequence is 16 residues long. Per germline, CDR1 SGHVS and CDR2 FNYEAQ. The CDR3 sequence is CACSLATSLSYNEQFF. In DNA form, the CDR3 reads TGTGCCTGCAGCTTAGCGACCTCTTTAAGTTACAATGAGCAGTTCTTC. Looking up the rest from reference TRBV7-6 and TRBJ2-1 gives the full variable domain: GAGVSQSPRYKVTKRGQDVALRCDPISGHVSLYWYRQALGQGPEFLTYFNYEAQQDKSGLPNDRFSAERPEGSISTLTIQRTEQRDSAMYRCACSLATSLSYNEQFFGPGTRLTVL.

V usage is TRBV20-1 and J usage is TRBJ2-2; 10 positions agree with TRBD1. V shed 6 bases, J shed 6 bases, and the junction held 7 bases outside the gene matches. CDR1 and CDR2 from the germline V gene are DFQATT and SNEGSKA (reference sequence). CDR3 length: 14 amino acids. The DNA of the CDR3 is TGCAGTGCAGGGACAGGGGCCATCGCCGGGGAGCTGTTTTTT. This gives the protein CSAGTGAIAGELFF.

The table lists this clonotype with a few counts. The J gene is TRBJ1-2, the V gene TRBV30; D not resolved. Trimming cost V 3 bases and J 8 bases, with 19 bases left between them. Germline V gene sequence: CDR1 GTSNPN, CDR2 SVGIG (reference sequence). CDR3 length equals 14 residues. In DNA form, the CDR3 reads TGTGCCTGGAGGGTACGGGCAGAACTCGGCGGCTACACCTTC. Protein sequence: CAWRVRAELGGYTF.

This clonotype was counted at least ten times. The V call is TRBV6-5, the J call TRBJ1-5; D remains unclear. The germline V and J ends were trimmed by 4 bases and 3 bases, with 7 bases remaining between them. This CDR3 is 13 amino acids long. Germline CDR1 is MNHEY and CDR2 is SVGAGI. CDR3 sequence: CASSSQVNQPQHF. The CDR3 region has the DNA TGTGCCAGCAGTTCCCAGGTCAATCAGCCCCAGCATTTT.

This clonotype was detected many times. The chain's CDR3 is CASSAGTSGGNEQFF. CDR3 bases: TGTGCCAGCAGCGCCGGGACTAGCGGGGGCAATGAGCAGTTCTTC. The chain uses TRBV9 and TRBJ2-1; 14 bases map to TRBD2. This CDR3 contains 15 residues. The V segment lost 3 bases and the J segment 6 bases; nucleotides outside the gene matches: 2. Per germline, CDR1 SGDLS and CDR2 YYNGEE.

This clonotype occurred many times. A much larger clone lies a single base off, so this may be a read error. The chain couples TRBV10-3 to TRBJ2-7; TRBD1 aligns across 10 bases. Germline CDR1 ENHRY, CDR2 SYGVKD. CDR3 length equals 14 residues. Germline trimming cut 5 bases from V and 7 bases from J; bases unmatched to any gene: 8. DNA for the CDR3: TGTGCCATCAGTAGGGGACAGGGGTCCAATGAGCAGTACTTC. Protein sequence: CAISRGQGSNEQYF.

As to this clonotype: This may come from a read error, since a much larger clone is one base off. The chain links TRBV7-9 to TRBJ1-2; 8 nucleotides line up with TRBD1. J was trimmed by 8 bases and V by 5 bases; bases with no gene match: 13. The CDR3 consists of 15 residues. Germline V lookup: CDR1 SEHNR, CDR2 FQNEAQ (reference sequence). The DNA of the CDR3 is TGTGCCAGCAGCCCAAGGGCAGGGGGCCGCGGAGGCTACACCTTC. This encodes CASSPRAGGRGGYTF.

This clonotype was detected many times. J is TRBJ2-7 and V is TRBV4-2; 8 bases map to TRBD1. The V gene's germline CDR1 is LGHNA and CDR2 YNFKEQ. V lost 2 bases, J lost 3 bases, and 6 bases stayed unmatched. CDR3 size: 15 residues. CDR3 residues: CASSQSGQGNYEQYF. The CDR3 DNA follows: TGTGCCAGCAGCCAATCCGGACAGGGCAACTACGAGCAGTACTTC.